This is a list of T cell receptor beta chains from one sample in a study of molecular identifiers for immune sequencing clone quantification. Using its own MiXCR run on the PCR reads, TCRdb lists one record per CDR3 protein. The table records under 600,000 distinct CDR3 sequences, about 25% of them present only once. The sequenced sample consisted of naive CD8+ T cells from blood, with Jurkat cell RNA spiked in. These receptors all come from a human donor in good health. Some libraries in this study had Jurkat cell RNA spiked in. Each CDR3 is given with its conserved first and last residue. D genes are given only for firm matches. Clone sizes are given selectively: once, few, many, or a class where the clone is expanded.

.	few	TRBV5-1	TRBJ2-3	CASSLEPKDTQYF	TGCGCCAGCAGCTTGGAGCCCAAAGATACGCAGTATTTT
.	few	TRBV29-1	TRBJ2-1	CSVDPQDNYNEQFF	TGCAGCGTTGATCCTCAGGATAATTACAATGAGCAGTTCTTC
TRBD1	many	TRBV4-3	TRBJ2-1	CASSPTGTGGLEQFF	TGCGCCAGCAGCCCCACCGGGACAGGGGGCCTTGAGCAGTTCTTC
.	.	TRBV10-3	TRBJ1-1	CATLGGSLEAFF	TGTGCCACCCTGGGGGGCAGTCTTGAAGCTTTCTTT
.	.	TRBV5-3	TRBJ2-3	CGSSRPGWLDADTQYF	TGTGGCAGCAGCCGTCCCGGTTGGCTTGACGCAGATACGCAGTATTTT
TRBD2	.	TRBV7-6	TRBJ2-1	CASSSSMGYTSGIDEQFF	TGTGCCAGCAGCTCCAGCATGGGGTACACTAGCGGTATCGATGAGCAGTTCTTC
.	.	TRBV19	TRBJ2-1	CASTTDSYNEQFF	TGTGCCAGTACCACGGACAGCTACAATGAGCAGTTCTTC
.	many	TRBV4-3	TRBJ1-1	CASSQASRGTTTEAFF	TGCGCCAGCAGCCAAGCTTCTAGGGGGACGACGACTGAAGCTTTCTTT
.	.	TRBV19	TRBJ1-5	CASSIRRDYSNQPQHF	TGTGCCAGTAGTATTAGGAGGGATTATAGCAATCAGCCCCAGCATTTT
.	.	TRBV20-1	TRBJ1-5	CSARAGRAYSNQPQHF	TGCAGTGCTAGAGCCGGCAGAGCATATAGCAATCAGCCCCAGCATTTT
TRBD1	few	TRBV10-3	TRBJ1-5	CAISHETGGNQPQHF	TGTGCCATCAGCCACGAGACAGGGGGGAATCAGCCCCAGCATTTT
.	once	TRBV4-1	TRBJ2-5	CDSSQAGGEETQYF	TGCGACAGCAGCCAAGCCGGTGGGGAAGAGACCCAGTACTTC
.	.	TRBV7-9	TRBJ2-2	CASSRNGNTGELFF	TGTGCCAGCAGCCGAAATGGGAACACCGGGGAGCTGTTTTTT
.	many	TRBV6-5	TRBJ2-1	CASSYSIRAPYNEQFF	TGTGCCAGCAGTTACTCGATCCGGGCCCCCTACAATGAGCAGTTCTTC
.	.	TRBV30	TRBJ1-5	CAWNRGTQPQHF	TGTGCCTGGAATCGGGGGACTCAGCCCCAGCATTTT
TRBD2	few	TRBV27	TRBJ2-2	CASSPLAGVGTGELFF	TGTGCCAGCAGCCCATTAGCGGGAGTTGGTACCGGGGAGCTGTTTTTT
.	few	TRBV6-5	TRBJ2-5	CASQRTEQETQYF	TGTGCCAGCCAGCGGACAGAACAAGAGACCCAGTACTTC
.	many	TRBV7-9	TRBJ2-3	CASSSAQTHTQYF	TGTGCCAGCAGCTCCGCCCAGACCCATACGCAGTATTTT
.	.	TRBV27	TRBJ2-7	CASRDTYEQYF	TGTGCCAGCAGGGACACCTACGAGCAGTACTTC
.	.	TRBV6-2/TRBV6-3	TRBJ2-5	CASTSSKRGETQYF	TGTGCCAGCACCTCCTCGAAACGGGGTGAGACCCAGTACTTC
.	.	TRBV19	TRBJ2-7	CASSISDFALGEQYF	TGTGCCAGTAGTATCTCCGACTTTGCCTTGGGCGAGCAGTACTTC
TRBD1	.	TRBV6-5	TRBJ2-7	CASRGQVVRYEQYF	TGTGCCAGCAGGGGACAGGTGGTCCGCTACGAGCAGTACTTC
.	.	TRBV9	TRBJ1-3	CASSAGDGSDSGNTIYF	TGTGCCAGCAGCGCGGGGGACGGGTCCGACTCTGGAAACACCATATATTTT
TRBD1	.	TRBV6-5	TRBJ1-5	CASSGTGGNQPQHF	TGTGCCAGCAGCGGGACAGGGGGCAATCAGCCCCAGCATTTT
TRBD2	few	TRBV5-8	TRBJ2-3	CASSFGVGPGGTQYF	TGTGCCAGCAGCTTTGGTGTGGGGCCGGGGGGTACGCAGTATTTT
TRBD1	many	TRBV28	TRBJ2-6	CASRTGGAGANVLTF	TGTGCCAGCAGGACAGGGGGCGCTGGGGCCAACGTCCTGACTTTC
TRBD1	many	TRBV6-5	TRBJ1-1	CASSLEGTENTEAFF	TGTGCCAGCAGTCTCGAAGGGACAGAGAACACTGAAGCTTTCTTT
.	.	TRBV11-2	TRBJ2-3	CASSFTNSPDTQYF	TGTGCCAGCAGCTTTACTAACTCCCCAGATACGCAGTATTTT
.	many	TRBV4-1	TRBJ1-6	CASSKGGDSPLHF	TGCGCCAGCAGCAAAGGGGGGGATTCACCCCTCCACTTT
.	.	TRBV2	TRBJ2-1	CASSGFPEQFF	TGTGCCAGCAGTGGATTTCCTGAGCAGTTCTTC
.	.	TRBV7-6	TRBJ2-7	CASSLEFGRTYEQYF	TGTGCCAGCAGCCTCGAGTTTGGGAGGACCTACGAGCAGTACTTC
.	few	TRBV15	TRBJ1-2	CATSRERSPTYGYTF	TGTGCCACCAGCAGAGAAAGGAGTCCTACCTATGGCTACACCTTC
.	.	TRBV28	TRBJ1-3	CASSVTGLGGNTIYF	TGTGCCAGCAGTGTAACAGGTTTGGGTGGAAACACCATATATTTT
TRBD1	few	TRBV19	TRBJ2-7	CASSIGGTGRQYF	TGTGCCAGTAGTATAGGGGGGACAGGCCGGCAGTACTTC
TRBD2	.	TRBV7-9	TRBJ2-1	CASSPNLAGEPYEQFF	TGTGCCAGCAGCCCGAATCTAGCGGGAGAGCCCTATGAGCAGTTCTTC